This TCR beta chain derives from a study of blood T cell repertoires in COVID-19. On the study more broadly: The origin of the acute and convalescent COVID-19 samples was the United States, Italy and Spain. PBMCs, B-cell-depleted T cells, or T cells were the source of the cDNA or gDNA that made up the material.

V trimming: 4 bases; J trimming: 4 bases; junction bases outside the gene matches: 9. The CDR3 is made up of 15 amino acids. Germline V gene lookup returns CDR1 SGHRS and CDR2 YFSETQ. As handled by the study authors: Quantification of nucleated cells was approximated via reference gene primer amplification. This table comes from immunoSEQ multiplex PCR, and its TCRdb copy is limited to in-frame clones, with some not included. V and J calls and clone size are copied from that table; D and trimming were computed from the DNA. The repertoire holds nearly 50,000 clones, with 86% as singletons. The receptor's source is a woman in her fifties or sixties with acute or convalescent COVID-19. Sequencing was performed on peripheral blood. The V call is TRBV5-1, the J call TRBJ1-2; 8 positions agree with TRBD1. CDR3 bases: TGCGCCAGCAGCGGAGACAGGGGTCAACCCTATGGCTACACCTTC. It codes for CASSGDRGQPYGYTF.